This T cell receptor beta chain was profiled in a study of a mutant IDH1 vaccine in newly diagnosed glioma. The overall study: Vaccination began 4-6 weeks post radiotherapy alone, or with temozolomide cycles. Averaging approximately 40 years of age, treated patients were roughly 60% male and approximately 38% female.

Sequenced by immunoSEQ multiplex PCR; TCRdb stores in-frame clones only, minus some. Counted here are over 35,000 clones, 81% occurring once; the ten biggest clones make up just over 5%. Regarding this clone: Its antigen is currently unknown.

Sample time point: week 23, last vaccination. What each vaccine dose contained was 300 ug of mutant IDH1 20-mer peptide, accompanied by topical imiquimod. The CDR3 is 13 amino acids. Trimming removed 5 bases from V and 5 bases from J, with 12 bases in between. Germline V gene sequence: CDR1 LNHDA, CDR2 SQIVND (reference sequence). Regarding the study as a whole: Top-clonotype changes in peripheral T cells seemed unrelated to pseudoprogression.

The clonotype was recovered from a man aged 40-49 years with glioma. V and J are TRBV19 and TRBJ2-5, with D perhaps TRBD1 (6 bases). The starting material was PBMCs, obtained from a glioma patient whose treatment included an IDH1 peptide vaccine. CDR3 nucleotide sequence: TGTGCCAGTAGTCAGGGGCGCAGGGAGACCCAGTACTTC. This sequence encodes CASSQGRRETQYF.